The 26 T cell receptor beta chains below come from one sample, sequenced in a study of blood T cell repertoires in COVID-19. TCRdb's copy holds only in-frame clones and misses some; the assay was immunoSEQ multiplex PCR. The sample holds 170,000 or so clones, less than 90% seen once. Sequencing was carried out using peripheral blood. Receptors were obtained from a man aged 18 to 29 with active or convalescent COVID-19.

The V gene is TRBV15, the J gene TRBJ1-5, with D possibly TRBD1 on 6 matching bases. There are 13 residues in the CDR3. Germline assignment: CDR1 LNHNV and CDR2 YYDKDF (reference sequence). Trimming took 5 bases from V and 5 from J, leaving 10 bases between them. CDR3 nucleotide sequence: TGTGCCACCAGCGGACAGTTAGATCAGCCCCAGCATTTT. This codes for CATSGQLDQPQHF.

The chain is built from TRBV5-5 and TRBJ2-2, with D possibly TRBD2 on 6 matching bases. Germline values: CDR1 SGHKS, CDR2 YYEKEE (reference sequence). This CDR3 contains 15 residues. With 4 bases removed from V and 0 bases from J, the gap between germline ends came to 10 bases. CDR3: CASSQTRTNTGELFF. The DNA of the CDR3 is TGTGCCAGCAGCCAGACTAGGACGAACACCGGGGAGCTGTTTTTT.

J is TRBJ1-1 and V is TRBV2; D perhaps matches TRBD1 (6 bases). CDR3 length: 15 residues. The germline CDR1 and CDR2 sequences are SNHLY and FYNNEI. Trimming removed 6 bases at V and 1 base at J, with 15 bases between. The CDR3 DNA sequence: TGTGCCAGCAGCAACATAGAGACAGGGAACACTGAAGCTTTCTTT. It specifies CASSNIETGNTEAFF.

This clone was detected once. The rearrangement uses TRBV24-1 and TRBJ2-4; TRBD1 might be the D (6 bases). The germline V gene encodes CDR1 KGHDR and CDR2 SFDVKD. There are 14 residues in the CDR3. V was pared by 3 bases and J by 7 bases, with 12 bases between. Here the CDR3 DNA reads TGTGCCACCAGTGATCCGGGACATTCGAACATTCAGTACTTC. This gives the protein CATSDPGHSNIQYF.

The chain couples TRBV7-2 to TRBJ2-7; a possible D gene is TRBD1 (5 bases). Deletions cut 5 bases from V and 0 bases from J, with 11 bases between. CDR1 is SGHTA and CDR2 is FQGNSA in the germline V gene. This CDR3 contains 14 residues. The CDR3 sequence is CASSTTGVSYEQYF. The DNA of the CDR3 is TGTGCCAGCAGCACAACAGGAGTCTCCTACGAGCAGTACTTC. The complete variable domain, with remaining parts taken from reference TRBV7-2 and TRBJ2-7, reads GAGVSQSPSNKVTEKGKDVELRCDPISGHTALYWYRQSLGQGLEFLIYFQGNSAPDKSGLPSDRFSAERTGGSVSTLTIQRTQQEDSAVYLCASSTTGVSYEQYFGPGTRLTVT.

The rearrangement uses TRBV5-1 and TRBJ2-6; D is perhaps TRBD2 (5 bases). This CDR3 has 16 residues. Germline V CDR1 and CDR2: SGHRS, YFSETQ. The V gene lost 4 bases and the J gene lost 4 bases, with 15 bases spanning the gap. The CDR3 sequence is CASSPAGVPGANVLTF. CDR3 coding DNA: TGCGCCAGCAGCCCAGCCGGGGTTCCCGGGGCCAACGTCCTGACTTTC.

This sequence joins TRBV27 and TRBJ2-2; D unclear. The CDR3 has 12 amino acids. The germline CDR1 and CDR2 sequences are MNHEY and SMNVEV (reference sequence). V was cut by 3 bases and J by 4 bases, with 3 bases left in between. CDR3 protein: CASSFLTGELFF. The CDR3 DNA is TGTGCCAGCAGTTTCCTCACCGGGGAGCTGTTTTTT.

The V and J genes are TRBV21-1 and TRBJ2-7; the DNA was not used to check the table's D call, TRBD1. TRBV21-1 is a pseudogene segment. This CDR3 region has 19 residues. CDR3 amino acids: CASSKVGSGRQGFPYEQYF. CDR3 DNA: TGTGCCAGCAGCAAAGTCGGGTCTGGGCGGCAGGGATTCCCCTACGAGCAGTACTTC.

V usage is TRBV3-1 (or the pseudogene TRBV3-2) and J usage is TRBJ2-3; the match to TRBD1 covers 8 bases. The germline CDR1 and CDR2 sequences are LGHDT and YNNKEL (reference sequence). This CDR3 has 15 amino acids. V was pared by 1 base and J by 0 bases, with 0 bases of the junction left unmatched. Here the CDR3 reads CASSQGTGSTDTQYF. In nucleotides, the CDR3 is TGTGCCAGCAGCCAAGGGACAGGGAGCACAGATACGCAGTATTTT.

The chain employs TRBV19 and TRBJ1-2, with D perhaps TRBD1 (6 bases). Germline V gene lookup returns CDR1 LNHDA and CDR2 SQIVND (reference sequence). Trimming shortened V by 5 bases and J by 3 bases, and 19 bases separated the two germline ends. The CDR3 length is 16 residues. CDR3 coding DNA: TGTGCCAGTAGTTCCGCGAGACAGGCGGGGGACTATGGCTACACCTTC. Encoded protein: CASSSARQAGDYGYTF.

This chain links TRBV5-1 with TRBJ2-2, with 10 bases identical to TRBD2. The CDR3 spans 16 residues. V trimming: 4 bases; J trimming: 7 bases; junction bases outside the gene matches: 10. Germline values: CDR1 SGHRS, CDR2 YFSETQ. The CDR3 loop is CASSPILAGRDGELFF. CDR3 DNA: TGCGCCAGCAGCCCGATACTAGCGGGGAGGGACGGGGAGCTGTTTTTT.

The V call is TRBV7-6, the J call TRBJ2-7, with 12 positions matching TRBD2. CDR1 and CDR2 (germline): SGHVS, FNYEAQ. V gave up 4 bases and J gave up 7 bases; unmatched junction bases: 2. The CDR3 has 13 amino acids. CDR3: CASSSGLAGEQYF. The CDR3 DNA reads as TGTGCCAGCAGCTCCGGACTAGCGGGAGAGCAGTACTTC.

The CDR3 DNA is TGTGCCAGCAGTTGGGCTGCCTATGGCTACACCTTC. Residues: CASSWAAYGYTF. V and J are TRBV6-2 or TRBV6-3 and TRBJ1-2; unclear D gene. This CDR3 region has 12 residues. V was shortened by 4 bases and J by 4 bases, with 7 bases between the two germline ends. Germline loops: CDR1 MNHEY, CDR2 SVGEGT.

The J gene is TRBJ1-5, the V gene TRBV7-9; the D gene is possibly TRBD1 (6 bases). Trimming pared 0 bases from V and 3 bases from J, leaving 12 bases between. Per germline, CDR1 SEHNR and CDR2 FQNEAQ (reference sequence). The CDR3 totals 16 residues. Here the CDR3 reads CASSLARTANNQPQHF. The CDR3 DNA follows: TGTGCCAGCAGCTTAGCTAGGACAGCCAACAATCAGCCCCAGCATTTT.

The CDR3 region has the DNA TGTGCCAGCAGCAAGGACAGCGGAAACACTGAAGCTTTCTTT. Translation: CASSKDSGNTEAFF. The V call is TRBV7-2, the J call TRBJ1-1; tentative D call: TRBD1 (6 bases). The V end lost 5 bases, the J end lost 2 bases, and 12 bases lay between the germline ends. This CDR3 spans 14 amino acids. Germline V lookup: CDR1 SGHTA, CDR2 FQGNSA.

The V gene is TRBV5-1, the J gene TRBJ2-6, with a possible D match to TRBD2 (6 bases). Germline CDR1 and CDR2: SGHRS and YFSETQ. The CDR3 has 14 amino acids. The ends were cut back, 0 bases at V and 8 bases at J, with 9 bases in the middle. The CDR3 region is CASSLEGRTNVLTF. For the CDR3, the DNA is TGCGCCAGCAGCTTGGAAGGGAGGACCAACGTCCTGACTTTC.

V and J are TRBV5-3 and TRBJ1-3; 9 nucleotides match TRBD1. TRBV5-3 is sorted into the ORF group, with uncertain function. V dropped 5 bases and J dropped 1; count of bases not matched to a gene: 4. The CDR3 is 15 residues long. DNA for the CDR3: TGTGCCAGAAGATCGGACAGGGGATCTGGAAACACCATATATTTT. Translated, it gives CARRSDRGSGNTIYF.

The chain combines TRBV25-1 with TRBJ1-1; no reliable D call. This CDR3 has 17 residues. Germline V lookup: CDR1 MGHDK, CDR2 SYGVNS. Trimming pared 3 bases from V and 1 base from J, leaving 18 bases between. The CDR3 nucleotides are TGTGCCAGCAGTGAGTTCTCCGGCCCCCCTAGGAACACTGAAGCTTTCTTT. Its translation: CASSEFSGPPRNTEAFF.

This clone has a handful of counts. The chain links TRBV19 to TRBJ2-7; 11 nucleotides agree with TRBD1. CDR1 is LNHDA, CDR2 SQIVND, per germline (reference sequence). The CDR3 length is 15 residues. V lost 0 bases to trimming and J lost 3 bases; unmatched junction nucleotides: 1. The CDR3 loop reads CASSIDGTGGYEQYF. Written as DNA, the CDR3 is TGTGCCAGTAGTATAGATGGGACAGGGGGCTACGAGCAGTACTTC. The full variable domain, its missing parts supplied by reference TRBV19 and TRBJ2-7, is DGGITQSPKYLFRKEGQNVTLSCEQNLNHDAMYWYRQDPGQGLRLIYYSQIVNDFQKGDIAEGYSVSREKKESFPLTVTSAQKNPTAFYLCASSIDGTGGYEQYFGPGTRLTVT.

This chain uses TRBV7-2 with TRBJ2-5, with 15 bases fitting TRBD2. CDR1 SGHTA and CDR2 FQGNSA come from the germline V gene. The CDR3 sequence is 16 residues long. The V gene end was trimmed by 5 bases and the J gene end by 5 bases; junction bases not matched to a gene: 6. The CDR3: CASSPTGTSGRETQYF. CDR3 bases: TGTGCCAGCAGCCCGACCGGGACTAGCGGGAGGGAGACCCAGTACTTC. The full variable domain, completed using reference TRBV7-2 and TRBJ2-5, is GAGVSQSPSNKVTEKGKDVELRCDPISGHTALYWYRQSLGQGLEFLIYFQGNSAPDKSGLPSDRFSAERTGGSVSTLTIQRTQQEDSAVYLCASSPTGTSGRETQYFGPGTRLLVL.

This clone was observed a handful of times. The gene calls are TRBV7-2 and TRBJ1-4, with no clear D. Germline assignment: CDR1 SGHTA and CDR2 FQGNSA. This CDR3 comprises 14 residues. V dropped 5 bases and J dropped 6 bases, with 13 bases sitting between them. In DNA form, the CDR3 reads TGTGCCAGCAGCACCCGAGGAGTTGATGAAAAACTGTTTTTT. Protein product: CASSTRGVDEKLFF.

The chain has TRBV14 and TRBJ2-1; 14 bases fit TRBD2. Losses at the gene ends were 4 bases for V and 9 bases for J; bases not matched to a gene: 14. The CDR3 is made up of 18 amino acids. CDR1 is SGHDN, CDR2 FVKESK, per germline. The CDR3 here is CASSPRPGTSGSPFEQFF. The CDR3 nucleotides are TGTGCCAGCAGCCCACGACCCGGGACTAGCGGGAGTCCTTTTGAGCAGTTCTTC.

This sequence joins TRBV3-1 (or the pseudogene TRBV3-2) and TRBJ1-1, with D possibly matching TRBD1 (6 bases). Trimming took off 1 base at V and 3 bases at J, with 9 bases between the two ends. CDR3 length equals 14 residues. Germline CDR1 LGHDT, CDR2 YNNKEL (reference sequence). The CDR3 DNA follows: TGTGCCAGCAGCCAAGCGGACAGAGACACTGAAGCTTTCTTT. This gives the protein CASSQADRDTEAFF.

In DNA form, the CDR3 reads TGTGCCAGTGCCTCCATTCGGGGGTCAGGCGGGGAGCTGTTTTTT. Translating it yields CASASIRGSGGELFF. V usage is TRBV19 and J usage is TRBJ2-2; TRBD2 might be the D (6 bases). Trimming removed 8 bases at V and 7 bases at J, with 20 bases between. The germline V gene has CDR1 LNHDA and CDR2 SQIVND (reference sequence). This CDR3 has 15 amino acids.

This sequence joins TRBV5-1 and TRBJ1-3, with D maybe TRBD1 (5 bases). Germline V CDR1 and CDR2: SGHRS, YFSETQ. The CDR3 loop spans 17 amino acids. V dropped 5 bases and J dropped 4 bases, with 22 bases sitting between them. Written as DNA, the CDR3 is TGCGCCAGCAGTCGACAAACGGGACTCCTGGTAGGAAACACCATATATTTT. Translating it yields CASSRQTGLLVGNTIYF.

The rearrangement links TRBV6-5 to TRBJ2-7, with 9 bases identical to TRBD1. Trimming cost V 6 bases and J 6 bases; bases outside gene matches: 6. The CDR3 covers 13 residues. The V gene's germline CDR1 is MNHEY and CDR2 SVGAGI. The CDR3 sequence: CASRPGTGFEQYF. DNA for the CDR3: TGTGCCAGCAGGCCCGGGACAGGGTTCGAGCAGTACTTC.